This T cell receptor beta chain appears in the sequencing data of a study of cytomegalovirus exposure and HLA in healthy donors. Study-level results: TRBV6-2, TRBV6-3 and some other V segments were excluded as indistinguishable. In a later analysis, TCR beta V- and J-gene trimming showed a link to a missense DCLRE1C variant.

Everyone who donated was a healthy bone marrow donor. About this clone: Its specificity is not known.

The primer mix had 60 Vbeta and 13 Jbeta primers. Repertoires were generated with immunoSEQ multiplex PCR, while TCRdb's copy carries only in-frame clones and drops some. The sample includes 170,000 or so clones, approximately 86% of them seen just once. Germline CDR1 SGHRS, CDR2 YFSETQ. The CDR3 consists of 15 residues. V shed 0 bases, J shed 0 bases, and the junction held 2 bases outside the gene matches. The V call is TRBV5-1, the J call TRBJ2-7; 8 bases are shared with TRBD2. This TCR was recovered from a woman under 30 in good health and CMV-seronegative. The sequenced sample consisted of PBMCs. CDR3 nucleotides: TGCGCCAGCAGCTTGGCCGGGACTAGCTCCTACGAGCAGTACTTC. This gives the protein CASSLAGTSSYEQYF.